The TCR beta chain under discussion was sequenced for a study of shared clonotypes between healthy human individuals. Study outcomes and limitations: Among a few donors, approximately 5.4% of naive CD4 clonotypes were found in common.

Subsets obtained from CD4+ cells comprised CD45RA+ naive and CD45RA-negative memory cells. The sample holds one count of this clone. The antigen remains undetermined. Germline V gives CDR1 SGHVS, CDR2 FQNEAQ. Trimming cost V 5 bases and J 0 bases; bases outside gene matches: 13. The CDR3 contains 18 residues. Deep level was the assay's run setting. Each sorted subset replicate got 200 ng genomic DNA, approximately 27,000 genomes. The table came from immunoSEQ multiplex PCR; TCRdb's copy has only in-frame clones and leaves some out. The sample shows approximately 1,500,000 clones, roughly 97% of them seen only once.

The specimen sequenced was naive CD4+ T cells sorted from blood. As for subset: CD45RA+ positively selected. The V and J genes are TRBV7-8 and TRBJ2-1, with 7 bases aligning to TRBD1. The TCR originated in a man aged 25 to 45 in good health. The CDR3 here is CASSTSDRVLGSYNEQFF. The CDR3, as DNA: TGTGCCAGCAGCACCTCCGACAGGGTCTTAGGCTCCTACAATGAGCAGTTCTTC.